These 26 T cell receptor beta chains were all obtained from the same sample, sequenced in a study of T cell responses to AZD1222 COVID-19 vaccine. Profiled with immunoSEQ multiplex PCR; TCRdb holds only in-frame clones, not every one. The table records over 110,000 clones, 85% to 90% of them present only once. This sample comprised peripheral blood, obtained on day 0 of AZD1222 vaccination. The receptor source for this set is an adult in good health.

The chain has TRBV6-1 and TRBJ1-5; no firm D call. V was shortened by 2 bases and J by 6 bases, with 5 bases between the two germline ends. The germline CDR1 and CDR2 sequences are MNHNS and SASEGT. This CDR3 contains 12 residues. The CDR3 protein is CASSEFPQPQHF. The DNA of the CDR3 is TGTGCCAGCAGTGAATTTCCTCAGCCCCAGCATTTT.

This chain joins TRBV29-1 and TRBJ2-3; weak D call: TRBD2 (6 bases). Looked up from germline, CDR1 is SQVTM and CDR2 is ANQGSEA. The V end was cut by 6 bases, the J end by 5 bases, with 18 bases between. This CDR3 region has 14 residues. CDR3 amino acids: CSVVRGGVGDTQYF. CDR3 DNA sequence: TGCAGCGTAGTTAGGGGCGGGGTGGGAGATACGCAGTATTTT.

This sequence joins TRBV10-2 and TRBJ2-5, with 8 bases that match TRBD1. The CDR3 contains 17 residues. With V trimmed by 3 bases and J by 3 bases, 12 bases remained unmatched. The germline V gene encodes CDR1 WSHSY and CDR2 SAAADI. The CDR3 reads CASSDVRAGGWKETQYF. The CDR3 DNA follows: TGCGCCAGCAGTGATGTGCGGGCAGGGGGCTGGAAAGAGACCCAGTACTTC.

This clone was counted a single time. This rearrangement joins TRBV6-1 to TRBJ1-2; D is ambiguous. The ends were cut back, 5 bases at V and 6 bases at J, with 10 bases in the middle. The germline gives CDR1 MNHNS, CDR2 SASEGT. This CDR3 comprises 12 residues. CDR3 sequence: CASSSLEDGYTF. CDR3 nucleotide sequence: TGTGCCAGCAGTTCCTTAGAGGATGGCTACACCTTC.

The chain carries TRBV12-3 or TRBV12-4 and TRBJ1-2; maybe TRBD1 (5 bases). The ends were cut back, 3 bases at V and 4 bases at J, with 9 bases in the middle. This CDR3 is built from 13 residues. CDR3 nucleotides: TGTGCCAGCAGTTTGGGACCGGGCTATGGCTACACCTTC. Its protein is CASSLGPGYGYTF.

The genes are TRBV7-2 and TRBJ2-5; D is possibly TRBD2 (7 bases). With 3 bases removed from V and 5 bases from J, the gap between germline ends came to 13 bases. There are 14 residues in the CDR3. The germline V gene has CDR1 SGHTA and CDR2 FQGNSA. CDR3 in amino acids: CASSFRGGWETQYF. CDR3 in DNA: TGTGCCAGCAGCTTTCGCGGGGGCTGGGAGACCCAGTACTTC.

V and J are TRBV9 and TRBJ2-2; D tentatively reads TRBD1 or TRBD2 (5 bases each). Trimming left V 3 bases short and J 3 bases short, with 18 bases between. This CDR3 has 17 amino acids. In germline, CDR1 is SGDLS, CDR2 YYNGEE. The CDR3 spells CASSGGINLVDTGELFF. The CDR3 DNA follows: TGTGCCAGCAGCGGGGGGATCAACCTTGTGGACACCGGGGAGCTGTTTTTT.

The chain is built from TRBV3-1 (or the pseudogene TRBV3-2) and TRBJ2-4, with D perhaps TRBD1 or TRBD2 (5 bases each). The CDR3 has 14 residues. The V gene's germline CDR1 is LGHDT and CDR2 YNNKEL (reference sequence). Trimming shortened V by 4 bases and J by 7 bases, and 14 bases separated the two germline ends. The DNA for the CDR3 is TGTGCCAGCAGCCCCGGTGATCGGGGCAACATTCAGTACTTC. Protein product: CASSPGDRGNIQYF.

This clone was seen only once. V and J are TRBV7-6 and TRBJ2-7; a possible D gene is TRBD2 (7 bases). This CDR3 comprises 15 residues. With 1 base removed from V and 2 bases from J, the gap between germline ends came to 12 bases. Germline CDR1 SGHVS, CDR2 FNYEAQ. Written as DNA, the CDR3 is TGTGCCAGCAGCTTAGAGGACGGGGGGCCCTACGAGCAGTACTTC. Translation: CASSLEDGGPYEQYF.

The rearrangement uses TRBV4-2 and TRBJ1-5, with D perhaps TRBD1 (6 bases). Germline CDR1 is LGHNA and CDR2 is YNFKEQ. The CDR3 spans 18 residues. The V end lost 4 bases, the J end lost 0 bases, and 19 bases lay between the germline ends. CDR3 bases: TGTGCCAGCAGCCTTTTCCGGGACAACCAATATAGCAATCAGCCCCAGCATTTT. Translating it yields CASSLFRDNQYSNQPQHF.

This chain joins TRBV11-3 and TRBJ1-1, with TRBD1 identical over 8 bases. V lost 5 bases and J lost 3; bases outside the gene matches: 5. Germline V lookup: CDR1 SGHNT, CDR2 YENEEA. The CDR3 has 14 residues. This CDR3 reads CASSATDRDTEAFF. CDR3 nucleotides: TGTGCCAGCAGCGCGACGGACAGGGACACTGAAGCTTTCTTT.

The genes are TRBV2 and TRBJ2-2; no clear D gene. Between the trimmed V and J ends, which lost 2 bases and 2 bases, there was a span of 6 bases. The CDR3 totals 14 residues. CDR1 and CDR2 from the germline V gene are SNHLY and FYNNEI. Here the CDR3 DNA reads TGTGCCAGCAGTGAATGGGTCAACACCGGGGAGCTGTTTTTT. It yields the protein CASSEWVNTGELFF.

The J gene is TRBJ2-1, the V gene TRBV14; the match to TRBD2 covers 10 bases. Germline CDR1 is SGHDN and CDR2 is FVKESK. The J segment lost 5 bases and the V segment lost 1 base, leaving 5 bases of the junction unmatched. The CDR3 runs to 16 residues. In DNA form, the CDR3 reads TGTGCCAGCAGCCAAGGAAGCGGGAGGGCCAACAATGAGCAGTTCTTC. Amino acid sequence: CASSQGSGRANNEQFF. Together with reference TRBV14 and TRBJ2-1, the CDR3 gives the full variable domain: EAGVTQFPSHSVIEKGQTVTLRCDPISGHDNLYWYRRVMGKEIKFLLHFVKESKQDESGMPNNRFLAERTGGTYSTLKVQPAELEDSGVYFCASSQGSGRANNEQFFGPGTRLTVL.

This clone has only one observation. The V gene is TRBV5-5, the J gene TRBJ1-1; D remains unclear. CDR3 size: 18 residues. CDR1 and CDR2 (germline): SGHKS, YYEKEE (reference sequence). With 0 bases removed from V and 6 bases from J, the gap between germline ends came to 24 bases. CDR3 in DNA: TGTGCCAGCAGCTTGGCCCTCTGGGGTCCTACTCGTCCGTCTGAAGCTTTCTTT. Residues: CASSLALWGPTRPSEAFF.

This chain uses TRBV20-1 with TRBJ1-1; D is uncertain. The CDR3 contains 11 residues. V lost 6 bases and J 0 bases, leaving 5 bases between the germline ends. Germline CDR1 is DFQATT and CDR2 is SNEGSKA (reference sequence). Here the CDR3 DNA reads TGCAGTGCGGAATTGAACACTGAAGCTTTCTTT. Translating it yields CSAELNTEAFF.

The rearrangement links TRBV7-9 to TRBJ1-6, with D perhaps TRBD1 (5 bases). The CDR3 extends over 15 amino acids. With 0 bases removed from V and 6 bases from J, the gap between germline ends came to 9 bases. CDR1 is SEHNR, CDR2 FQNEAQ, per germline (reference sequence). CDR3 amino acids: CASSLAGQGNSPLHF. CDR3 nucleotides: TGTGCCAGCAGCTTAGCTGGGCAGGGTAATTCACCCCTCCACTTT.

Concerning this clone itself: The sample contains more than one DNA sequence encoding this CDR3. The V call is TRBV3-1 (or the pseudogene TRBV3-2), the J call TRBJ1-1, with D unresolved. This CDR3 contains 14 residues. The germline CDR1 and CDR2 sequences are LGHDT and YNNKEL (reference sequence). Trimming shortened V by 1 base and J by 4 bases, and 10 bases separated the two germline ends. The CDR3 sequence is CASSQGGRSTEAFF. As DNA, the CDR3 is TGTGCCAGCAGCCAAGGAGGAAGAAGCACTGAAGCTTTCTTT.

The gene calls are TRBV19 and TRBJ1-4, with 10 nucleotides matching TRBD1. The V gene's germline CDR1 is LNHDA and CDR2 SQIVND (reference sequence). The CDR3 covers 17 residues. With V trimmed by 4 bases and J by 5 bases, 10 bases remained unmatched. The DNA for the CDR3 is TGTGCCAGTAGTAATCCGGGACAGGGGCGAAAAAATGAAAAACTGTTTTTT. This translates into CASSNPGQGRKNEKLFF.

This rearrangement joins TRBV14 to TRBJ2-7; D gene ambiguous. CDR3 size: 13 residues. Germline values: CDR1 SGHDN, CDR2 FVKESK. V lost 6 bases to trimming and J lost 6 bases, with 15 bases between them. The CDR3, as DNA: TGTGCCAGCAGACCAAGGCTCGGCTCCGAGCAGTACTTC. Translated: CASRPRLGSEQYF.

The chain combines TRBV5-1 with TRBJ2-7; 9 bases are shared with TRBD1. The CDR3 has 17 amino acids. The germline CDR1 and CDR2 sequences are SGHRS and YFSETQ. V was pared by 0 bases and J by 0 bases, with 7 bases of the junction left unmatched. CDR3 region: CASSLVGQGKHSYEQYF. CDR3 DNA sequence: TGCGCCAGCAGCTTGGTCGGACAGGGGAAACACTCCTACGAGCAGTACTTC.

The chain has TRBV10-1 and TRBJ1-6; possible D gene TRBD1, 5 bases. This CDR3 contains 20 residues. V lost 2 bases and J 7 bases, leaving 27 bases between the germline ends. CDR1 is WNHNN and CDR2 is SYGVQD in the germline V gene (reference sequence). The DNA for the CDR3 is TGCGCCAGCAGTGAGCCGTCTACGGAGGGGACCAAGAAGATAAATTCACCCCTCCACTTT. Its protein is CASSEPSTEGTKKINSPLHF.

Points on this clone: Other DNA sequences in this specimen translate into the identical CDR3. The chain uses TRBV9 and TRBJ2-2; no reliable D call. Germline V lookup: CDR1 SGDLS, CDR2 YYNGEE. The CDR3 spans 13 residues. Trimming cost V 0 bases and J 6 bases, with 6 bases left between them. CDR3 DNA sequence: TGTGCCAGCAGCGTAGGATCAGCCGGGGAGCTGTTTTTT. Protein product: CASSVGSAGELFF. Using reference TRBV9 and TRBJ2-2 for the parts outside the CDR3, the full variable domain is DSGVTQTPKHLITATGQRVTLRCSPRSGDLSVYWYQQSLDQGLQFLIQYYNGEERAKGNILERFSAQQFPDLHSELNLSSLELGDSALYFCASSVGSAGELFFGEGSRLTVL.

The chain joins TRBV28 to TRBJ1-1; D is uncertain. Germline V gives CDR1 MDHEN, CDR2 SYDVKM. V lost 2 bases and J 4 bases, leaving 14 bases between the germline ends. The CDR3 extends over 15 amino acids. The CDR3 sequence is CASSLAPSLGTEAFF. The CDR3 DNA reads TGTGCCAGCAGTTTAGCACCCTCCCTGGGCACTGAAGCTTTCTTT.

The V gene is TRBV11-2, the J gene TRBJ2-1; the D gene is possibly TRBD1 (7 bases). Between the trimmed V and J ends, which lost 6 bases and 7 bases, there was a span of 16 bases. Looked up from germline, CDR1 is SGHAT and CDR2 is FQNNGV. The CDR3 runs to 14 residues. CDR3 nucleotides: TGTGCCAGCAGGTGGGGCCCAGGGGGGAATGAGCAGTTCTTC. Its translation is CASRWGPGGNEQFF.

The table lists this clone with a count of one. The chain joins TRBV27 to TRBJ2-7; 7 bases match TRBD2. Germline CDR1 is MNHEY and CDR2 is SMNVEV (reference sequence). The CDR3 loop spans 16 amino acids. Trimming took 4 bases from V and 0 from J; bases not matched to a gene: 9. The DNA of the CDR3 is TGTGCCAGCAGTTGGGGGGGTGGAGGGAGCTCCTACGAGCAGTACTTC. Translating gives CASSWGGGGSSYEQYF.

In DNA, the CDR3 is TGTGCCAGTACGGAACTACAGGGAACTGAAGCTTTCTTT. Protein: CASTELQGTEAFF. V gene TRBV19 combines with J gene TRBJ1-1, with a possible D match to TRBD1 (6 bases). The CDR3 totals 13 residues. Germline V gene lookup returns CDR1 LNHDA and CDR2 SQIVND (reference sequence). The V gene lost 7 bases and the J gene lost 5 bases, with 14 bases spanning the gap.